The 15 T cell receptor beta chains below were found in one sample sequenced in a study of neurological immune-mediated disorders. TCRdb re-derived calls from the 5' RACE reads in MiXCR, one entry per CDR3 protein. Of approximately 50,000 distinct CDR3 sequences in the sample, around 3.6% were seen once. The specimen sequenced was PBMCs. The receptors were gathered from a young man with multiple sclerosis.

This clonotype was seen a few times. Here the CDR3 DNA reads TGTGCCAGTAGAGACAGGGGATATAGCAATCAGCCCCAGCATTTT. Its protein is CASRDRGYSNQPQHF. The gene calls are TRBV19 and TRBJ1-5; 8 nucleotides match TRBD1. Trimming took 6 bases from V and 0 from J; bases not matched to a gene: 4. Germline V lookup: CDR1 LNHDA, CDR2 SQIVND (reference sequence). The CDR3 spans 15 residues.

This clonotype was found many times. The chain combines TRBV10-3 with TRBJ2-7; D not certain. The CDR3 length is 15 residues. The germline V gene has CDR1 ENHRY and CDR2 SYGVKD. The V end lost 3 bases, the J end lost 2 bases, and 14 bases lay between the germline ends. In DNA form, the CDR3 reads TGTGCCATCAGTGATGGCACGCAAGGCGCCTACGAGCAGTACTTC. It is translated as CAISDGTQGAYEQYF.

This clonotype was seen at least ten times. J is TRBJ2-7 and V is TRBV12-3 or TRBV12-4; 9 bases match TRBD1. This CDR3 comprises 14 residues. V trimming: 3 bases; J trimming: 2 bases; junction bases outside the gene matches: 2. The CDR3 is CASSFRDRAYEQYF. The CDR3 DNA follows: TGTGCCAGCAGTTTTAGGGACAGGGCCTACGAGCAGTACTTC.

This clonotype was observed many times. The chain couples TRBV3-1 to TRBJ2-7, with D hard to call. V dropped 2 bases and J dropped 5 bases, with 4 bases sitting between them. CDR1 is LGHDT and CDR2 is YNNKEL in the germline V gene (reference sequence). The CDR3 runs 11 residues. The CDR3 nucleotides are TGTGCCAGCAGCCAATCCAACGAGCAGTACTTC. This sequence encodes CASSQSNEQYF.

V usage is TRBV18 and J usage is TRBJ2-1; 7 nucleotides align to TRBD1. CDR3 length: 21 residues. CDR1 and CDR2 from the germline V gene are KGHSH and LQKENI. Losses at the gene ends were 0 bases for V and 4 bases for J; bases not matched to a gene: 21. CDR3 region: CASSPPDKGAIGRVIYNEQFF. The DNA for the CDR3 is TGTGCCAGCTCACCACCTGACAAGGGGGCGATAGGGCGAGTCATATACAATGAGCAGTTCTTC.

The table lists this clonotype with many counts. This chain joins TRBV12-3 or TRBV12-4 and TRBJ2-3; D is uncertain. The CDR3 contains 16 residues. The ends were cut back, 3 bases at V and 0 bases at J, with 13 bases in the middle. The CDR3 sequence: CASSFGALASTDTQYF. CDR3 in DNA: TGTGCCAGCAGTTTCGGTGCGCTTGCTAGCACAGATACGCAGTATTTT.

V usage is TRBV12-3 or TRBV12-4 and J usage is TRBJ2-3, with D possibly being TRBD2 (6 bases). The CDR3 length is 13 residues. Trimming stripped 10 bases from V and 5 bases from J, with 16 bases between. As DNA, the CDR3 is TGTGCCATTACGGCGGGGTCAGGAGATACGCAGTATTTT. This translates into CAITAGSGDTQYF.

This clonotype was counted at least ten times. The rearrangement links TRBV20-1 to TRBJ1-2; D is ambiguous. Trimming removed 3 bases at V and 8 bases at J, with 1 base between. The CDR3 has 8 amino acids. Germline CDR1 DFQATT, CDR2 SNEGSKA (reference sequence). CDR3 bases: TGCAGTGCTAGCGGCTACACCTTC. Encoded protein: CSASGYTF.

This clonotype was observed at least ten times. The gene calls are TRBV9 and TRBJ2-3; the D gene could be TRBD1 or TRBD2 (6 bases each). V dropped 4 bases and J dropped 0 bases, with 36 bases sitting between them. This CDR3 has 23 amino acids. Germline CDR1 and CDR2: SGDLS and YYNGEE. Here the CDR3 DNA reads TGTGCCAGCAGCCCACAAATAGTCGGAGGGGGACATACGGACCCCATAAGCACAGATACGCAGTATTTT. Translated: CASSPQIVGGGHTDPISTDTQYF.

This clonotype was observed a handful of times. The chain recombines TRBV5-1 with TRBJ1-2; D unclear. This CDR3 has 13 residues. Germline V gene lookup returns CDR1 SGHRS and CDR2 YFSETQ. V gave up 4 bases and J gave up 1 base, with 8 bases separating them. CDR3 sequence reads: CASSAKGNYGYTF. The DNA of the CDR3 is TGCGCCAGCAGCGCGAAGGGTAACTATGGCTACACCTTC.

In its sample, this clonotype was seen many times. The V call is TRBV5-6, the J call TRBJ2-3; 10 positions agree with TRBD1. The CDR3 totals 14 residues. The V gene's germline CDR1 is SGHDT and CDR2 YYEEEE. After removal of 6 bases from V and 3 bases from J, the junction contained 4 bases not matched to a gene. The CDR3 loop is CASKTGGATDTQYF. The CDR3 nucleotides read TGTGCCAGCAAGACAGGGGGCGCAACAGATACGCAGTATTTT.

This clonotype turned up a few times. The rearrangement uses TRBV18 and TRBJ2-1, with D tentatively TRBD2 (6 bases). V shed 1 base and J shed 2 bases, with 9 bases lying between them. The length of the CDR3 is 15 residues. The germline gives CDR1 KGHSH, CDR2 LQKENI. The chain's CDR3 is CASSPRASAYNEQFF. Written as DNA, the CDR3 is TGTGCCAGCTCACCACGAGCTAGCGCCTACAATGAGCAGTTCTTC.

This clonotype was recorded many times. The DNA for the CDR3 is TGCGTCATCGGGGCAATAGATACGCAGTATTTT. This translates into CVIGAIDTQYF. The chain couples TRBV20-1 to TRBJ2-3, with D perhaps given as TRBD1 or TRBD2 (5 bases each). The CDR3 is 11 amino acids. CDR1 and CDR2 (germline): DFQATT, SNEGSKA (reference sequence).

This clonotype showed up many times. The chain recombines TRBV7-8 with TRBJ2-5; TRBD2 is a possible D gene (7 bases). The ends were cut back, 1 base at V and 5 bases at J, with 11 bases in the middle. Germline CDR1 SGHVS, CDR2 FQNEAQ. CDR3 length: 14 residues. The CDR3 DNA reads TGTGCCAGCAGCTTAGAAGGGGGGGCGGAGACCCAGTACTTC. Translation gives CASSLEGGAETQYF. Variable domain in full (rest from reference TRBV7-8 and TRBJ2-5): GAGVSQSPRYKVAKRGQDVALRCDPISGHVSLFWYQQALGQGPEFLTYFQNEAQLDKSGLPSDRFFAERPEGSVSTLKIQRTQQEDSAVYLCASSLEGGAETQYFGPGTRLLVL.

The table lists this clonotype with many counts. The rearrangement uses TRBV18 and TRBJ1-1; D call uncertain. Trimming pared 3 bases from V and 7 bases from J, leaving 15 bases between. Germline CDR1 KGHSH, CDR2 LQKENI. This CDR3 spans 14 amino acids. The CDR3 bases are TGTGCCAGCTCACCGACTAACTCCAAGCTTGAAGCTTTCTTT. Amino acids: CASSPTNSKLEAFF.